The sequence of this T cell receptor (beta chain) was determined in a study of Ad26.COV2.S vaccination and SARS-CoV-2 variants. Points from the study as a whole: Vaccine recipients surpassed placebo recipients in spike-specific TCR breadth. Overall T cell responses may have been underestimated by the analyses of TCR breadth and depth. Similar non-spike TCR breadth was seen in vaccine and placebo recipients.

V was cut by 6 bases and J by 6 bases, with 17 bases left in between. The CDR3 has 15 residues. Germline-derived CDR1 and CDR2 are WSHSY and SAAADI. This sample's treatment: some 20 received Ad26.COV2.S at low or high dose, single or two shots; about 5 received placebo; per-sample allocation not given. The samples date from day 63 after the first vaccine or placebo injection. In Boston, an adult donor aged 18-55 years took part. The protocol was immunoSEQ multiplex PCR, while the TCRdb copy is restricted to in-frame clones and leaves out a portion. The sample lists hundreds of thousands of clones, about 90% occurring once. In regard to this clone: What it binds is not known.

V and J are TRBV10-2 and TRBJ1-4, with D possibly TRBD1 on 5 matching bases. This clonotype originated in a person between 18 and 65 years old who received the Ad26.COV2.S COVID-19 vaccine or a placebo. The sample in question was peripheral blood, obtained in a trial of Ad26.COV2.S vaccine versus placebo. In nucleotides, the CDR3 is TGCGCCAGCAGCGACTTGAGGGGTTCAGATGAAAAACTGTTTTTT. Its protein product is CASSDLRGSDEKLFF.